The TCR beta chain under discussion was sequenced for a study of blood T cell repertoires in COVID-19. Study overall: Whether acute or convalescent, the COVID-19 samples came from the United States, Italy and Spain. Nucleic acid was either cDNA or gDNA, and it came from T cells, B-cell-depleted T cells, or PBMCs.

Original processing notes: Reference gene primer amplification in the assay estimated nucleated cell counts. Clones were sequenced by immunoSEQ multiplex PCR, and TCRdb holds only the in-frame ones, with some missing. Clone size and the V and J calls come from that table; the DNA yielded D and trimming. The sample lists 40,000 to 50,000 clones; 80% to 90% were seen once. The CDR3 covers 14 residues. Unmatched junction bases numbered 3, after V lost 2 bases and J lost 2 bases. CDR1 and CDR2 from the germline V gene are SGHRS and YFSETQ. The chain combines TRBV5-1 with TRBJ2-5; TRBD2 aligns across 7 bases. This receptor was identified in a human donor in a cohort sampled during active COVID-19. The donor label of this sample is uncertain. Material: peripheral blood. The CDR3, as DNA: TGCGCCAGCAGCTTCGGGGGGTCTCAAGAGACCCAGTACTTC. It encodes CASSFGGSQETQYF.